The 8 T cell receptor beta chains given below trace back to one sample, sequenced in a study of human T cells and chemical hapten exposure. Each CDR3 protein gets one entry after TCRdb re-called the RACE reads with MiXCR. The sample contains tens of thousands of distinct CDR3 sequences, about 12% of which appear only once. Time point indicated: pre-sensitization, week 0. Treatment defined: therapeutic diphenylcyclopropenone sensitization with weekly scalp DPC. It was from unfractionated whole blood that total RNA was extracted. The specimen was whole blood, collected in connection with sensitization to the hapten diphenylcyclopropenone (DPC). Receptors were obtained from a woman aged 35 to 49 with alopecia areata. Some clones in this sample may be carry-over from other donors' samples.

This clonotype has only a few counts. This chain uses TRBV27 with TRBJ1-1; possible D gene TRBD1, 6 bases. CDR1 and CDR2 (germline): MNHEY, SMNVEV (reference sequence). This CDR3 is 14 amino acids long. V lost 6 bases, J lost 1 base, and 12 bases lay in between. This CDR3 is CASRPDSQNTEAFF. CDR3 DNA sequence: TGTGCCAGCAGACCGGACAGCCAGAACACTGAAGCTTTCTTT.

The chain combines TRBV4-3 with TRBJ2-4; no clear D. The CDR3 is made up of 15 amino acids. V lost 0 bases and J 8 bases, leaving 14 bases between the germline ends. Germline V gives CDR1 LGHNA, CDR2 YSLEER. CDR3: CASSQDGSVSHIQYF. In nucleotides, the CDR3 is TGCGCCAGCAGCCAAGATGGATCAGTTTCGCACATTCAGTACTTC.

The sample holds a few counts of this clonotype. This CDR3 is CSVPGGGLDTQYF. The CDR3 DNA sequence: TGCAGCGTGCCGGGAGGAGGGCTAGATACGCAGTATTTT. The V and J genes are TRBV29-1 and TRBJ2-3; 7 bases line up with TRBD2. The CDR3 has 13 residues. Germline V gene lookup returns CDR1 SQVTM and CDR2 ANQGSEA. The V and J ends lost 6 bases and 5 bases, in that order; junction bases with no gene match: 8.

This clonotype was seen at least ten times. V is TRBV18 and J is TRBJ1-1; 8 bases fit TRBD1. Germline V lookup: CDR1 KGHSH, CDR2 LQKENI. V was clipped by 5 bases and J by 1 base; unmatched bases: 6. CDR3 length: 15 residues. Here the CDR3 DNA reads TGTGCCAGCTCAGCCCAGGGGGCCGAGAACACTGAAGCTTTCTTT. Protein: CASSAQGAENTEAFF.

Remarks on this clonotype: A much bigger clone sits one base away, suggesting this may be a read error. The V and J genes are TRBV4-1 and TRBJ2-3; no definite D call. V was pared by 0 bases and J by 7 bases, with 11 bases between. The CDR3 contains 14 residues. The germline CDR1 and CDR2 sequences are MGHRA and YSYEKL. CDR3 protein: CASSQDSRSNTQYF. CDR3 DNA sequence: TGCGCCAGCAGCCAAGATAGCCGCTCGAATACGCAGTATTTT.

At least ten counts were recorded for this clonotype. V gene TRBV19 combines with J gene TRBJ2-1, with 13 bases aligning to TRBD2. The J segment lost 8 bases and the V segment lost 0 bases, leaving 10 bases of the junction unmatched. The CDR3 has 18 residues. CDR1 is LNHDA, CDR2 SQIVND, per germline (reference sequence). As DNA, the CDR3 is TGTGCCAGTAGTATAGAAGGACTAGCGGGAGTTGGAGCGTATGAGCAGTTCTTC. Translated: CASSIEGLAGVGAYEQFF.

This clonotype came up a few times. V gene TRBV28 combines with J gene TRBJ2-2, with 8 positions matching TRBD1. The CDR3 spans 15 residues. V lost 5 bases and J lost 1; bases outside the gene matches: 3. Germline loops: CDR1 MDHEN, CDR2 SYDVKM. The CDR3 here is CASSVRGQNTGELFF. CDR3 DNA sequence: TGTGCCAGCAGTGTCAGGGGGCAGAACACCGGGGAGCTGTTTTTT.

This chain connects TRBV6-2 or TRBV6-3 to TRBJ2-2; 12 nucleotides line up with TRBD2. Germline V gives CDR1 MNHEY, CDR2 SVGEGT. With 7 bases clipped from V and 1 base from J, the junction kept 7 bases outside the gene matches. The CDR3 runs to 17 residues. As DNA, the CDR3 is TGTGCCAGCACTCTCTCGGGACTAGCGGGGAACACCGGGGAGCTGTTTTTT. Translation: CASTLSGLAGNTGELFF.